The clone carrying this TCR beta chain showed up just a few times. Its matching antigen is unknown. Used for diagnoses were clinical symptoms, serum thyroxine and TRAb, thyroid ultrasound and orbital computed tomography. The data belong to a study of T cells in Graves' hyperthyroidism and ophthalmopathy. The overall study: Peripheral blood was drawn at first diagnosis, prior to all treatment.

Researchers took RNA transcripts and amplified the TCR beta CDR3 regions from them. The TCR CDR3 was amplified in a first-round RT-PCR using the HTBI primer set. TCRdb reprocessed the multiplex PCR reads via MiXCR and lists one record per CDR3 protein. The data hold about 350,000 distinct CDR3 sequences, with roughly 14% observed a single time. Study-wide points: Peripheral blood also featured most of the thyroid clonotypes expanded above 0.001.

This CDR3 has 13 amino acids. With 8 bases clipped from V and 12 bases from J, the junction kept 9 bases outside the gene matches. Germline assignment: CDR1 LNHDA and CDR2 SQIVND (reference sequence). This sequence joins TRBV19 and TRBJ2-1; 11 nucleotides match TRBD2. This receptor was obtained from a woman aged 25 to 39 with Graves' hyperthyroidism. Sequencing used blood. The CDR3 DNA reads TGTGCCAGTGAACTAGCGGGAGAATGGGGGCAGTTCTTC. As protein: CASELAGEWGQFF.